Below, 29 T cell receptor beta chains from the same sample are listed, as sequenced in a study of vaccination and CD4 T cells after COVID-19. Treatment indicated: roughly 10-day PBMC culture with coronavirus spike peptide pools or control peptides (ViraFEST assay). These receptors' targets are unknown. Oncomine TCR Beta short-read sequencing was applied to DNA from cultured CD4+ T cells. MiXCR was run by TCRdb on the PCR reads, yielding one entry per CDR3 protein. The sample shows some 13,000 distinct CDR3 sequences, roughly 30% of them seen only once. The sequenced sample consisted of CD4+ T cells from blood, cultured in vitro. The receptors come from a human donor who had recovered from COVID-19.

On this clonotype: One end of the junction does not line up with germline, which may come from a read error. The V gene is TRBV19, the J gene TRBJ2-6; D is possibly TRBD1 (5 bases). Germline CDR1 LNHDA, CDR2 SQIVND (reference sequence). This CDR3 has 15 residues. CDR3 in DNA: TGTGCCAGTAGGTCCGTCCGCTCTGGGGCCAACGTCCCGACTTTC. This gives the protein CASRSVRSGANVPTF.

The chain uses TRBV7-9 and TRBJ2-5; D unclear. The CDR3 sequence is 14 residues long. The V and J ends lost 1 base and 4 bases respectively, with 10 bases between them. Germline assignment: CDR1 SEHNR and CDR2 FQNEAQ (reference sequence). CDR3 region: CASSLGSEPETQYF. Written as DNA, the CDR3 is TGTGCCAGCAGCTTAGGATCAGAACCAGAGACCCAGTACTTC.

The rearrangement joins TRBV19 to TRBJ1-4; TRBD1 matches at 7 bases. Germline values: CDR1 LNHDA, CDR2 SQIVND (reference sequence). This CDR3 is 15 amino acids long. J gave up 5 bases and V 5 bases, and 8 bases lay outside the gene matches. The chain's CDR3 is CASSSPRGNNEKLFF. DNA of the CDR3: TGTGCCAGTAGTTCCCCCAGGGGGAACAATGAAAAACTGTTTTTT.

This clonotype is deemed medium-sized. This chain links TRBV4-3 with TRBJ1-4; 8 positions agree with TRBD1. Unmatched junction bases numbered 5, after V lost 3 bases and J lost 2 bases. CDR1 is LGHNA and CDR2 is YSLEER in the germline V gene. The CDR3 totals 16 residues. CDR3 sequence reads: CASSQDRVGTNEKLFF. The CDR3 bases are TGCGCCAGCAGCCAGGACAGGGTAGGGACTAATGAAAAACTGTTTTTT.

This clonotype was detected a few times. The chain couples TRBV5-4 to TRBJ1-5; 9 positions agree with TRBD1. Germline V CDR1 and CDR2: SGHNT, YYREEE (reference sequence). Trimming removed 4 bases from V and 2 bases from J; junction bases left unmatched: 4. This CDR3 has 15 residues. The CDR3 sequence: CASSVTGGGNQPQHF. The DNA for the CDR3 is TGTGCCAGCAGCGTAACAGGGGGCGGCAATCAGCCCCAGCATTTT.

The chain employs TRBV10-3 and TRBJ2-2, with 10 bases matching TRBD2. Germline CDR1 and CDR2: ENHRY and SYGVKD. With V trimmed by 2 bases and J by 3 bases, 3 bases remained unmatched. This CDR3 contains 16 residues. The CDR3 loop reads CAISERLAGDTGELFF. The CDR3, as DNA: TGTGCCATCAGTGAGAGGCTAGCGGGGGACACCGGGGAGCTGTTTTTT.

This clonotype turned up a few times. V is TRBV6-5 and J is TRBJ1-6; no clear D gene. Germline-derived CDR1 and CDR2 are MNHEY and SVGAGI. Trimming removed 0 bases at V and 6 bases at J, with 15 bases between. The CDR3 length is 17 residues. DNA of the CDR3: TGTGCCAGCAGTTACTCGATGGACGGTGCCTTTAATTCACCCCTCCACTTT. Translation gives CASSYSMDGAFNSPLHF.

This clonotype was observed a few times. This chain joins TRBV28 and TRBJ2-7; 9 nucleotides align to TRBD1. Losses at the gene ends were 5 bases for V and 5 bases for J; bases not matched to a gene: 13. The CDR3 has 16 residues. Germline V gene data show CDR1 as MDHEN and CDR2 as SYDVKM. The CDR3 region is CASSPPRYRGRHEQYF. The CDR3 coding sequence is TGTGCCAGCAGTCCGCCTAGGTACAGGGGGCGCCACGAGCAGTACTTC.

The rearrangement joins TRBV12-3 or TRBV12-4 to TRBJ1-5; the match to TRBD1 covers 7 bases. V lost 9 bases, J lost 4 bases, and 9 bases stayed unmatched. This CDR3 has 14 residues. The chain's CDR3 is CASKEGQINQPQHF. The CDR3 nucleotides read TGTGCCAGTAAAGAGGGACAGATTAATCAGCCCCAGCATTTT.

The V call is TRBV12-3 or TRBV12-4, the J call TRBJ2-5, with 13 bases lining up with TRBD2. The CDR3 is 14 amino acids. V lost 6 bases, J lost 5 bases, and 3 bases stayed unmatched. For the CDR3, the DNA is TGTGCCAGCAGACTAGCGGGGGGGGGTGAGACCCAGTACTTC. Amino acids: CASRLAGGGETQYF.

This sequence joins TRBV7-8 and TRBJ1-5; D is perhaps TRBD1 (5 bases). Germline V gives CDR1 SGHVS, CDR2 FQNEAQ. Deletions cut 4 bases from V and 4 bases from J, with 8 bases between. The CDR3 runs 13 residues. CDR3 in DNA: TGTGCCAGCAGCTGGGACGGAAATCAGCCCCAGCATTTT. Amino acid sequence: CASSWDGNQPQHF.

This clonotype was counted only a few times. The CDR3 DNA is TGTGCCAGCAGTTTCCTCGCCCTTCGGGACAGGAGGAACACTGAAGCTTTCTTT. It encodes CASSFLALRDRRNTEAFF. The rearrangement joins TRBV6-5 to TRBJ1-1, with TRBD1 matching over 8 bases. Germline CDR1 reads MNHEY; CDR2 reads SVGAGI. The junction had 14 bases not matched to a gene; V was cut back by 4 bases and J by 1 base. The CDR3 extends over 18 amino acids.

V is TRBV12-3 or TRBV12-4 and J is TRBJ1-5; D gene unclear. The CDR3 has 13 amino acids. With 6 bases removed from V and 3 bases from J, the gap between germline ends came to 9 bases. CDR3 in amino acids: CASSLSLNQPQHF. In DNA form, the CDR3 reads TGTGCCAGCAGCCTTAGCCTCAATCAGCCCCAGCATTTT.

The genes are TRBV19 and TRBJ2-7; 12 bases are a match to TRBD2. V was pared by 4 bases and J by 7 bases, with 8 bases of the junction left unmatched. There are 15 residues in the CDR3. Germline V lookup: CDR1 LNHDA, CDR2 SQIVND (reference sequence). CDR3 DNA sequence: TGTGCCAGTAGTACCCAAGGACTAGCGGGGCCTGAGCAGTACTTC. Its protein product is CASSTQGLAGPEQYF.

This clonotype was observed a handful of times. The gene calls are TRBV27 and TRBJ1-2; 7 nucleotides line up with TRBD1. The germline V gene encodes CDR1 MNHEY and CDR2 SMNVEV (reference sequence). The CDR3 covers 14 residues. V lost 6 bases and J lost 4; bases outside the gene matches: 8. CDR3 region: CASSNRGESYGYTF. The CDR3 DNA reads as TGTGCCAGCAGCAACAGGGGAGAGTCCTATGGCTACACCTTC.

This rearrangement joins TRBV5-1 to TRBJ2-7; D is unresolved. CDR1 SGHRS and CDR2 YFSETQ come from the germline V gene. V was clipped by 7 bases and J by 6 bases, with 26 bases between them. The CDR3 covers 16 residues. CDR3 protein: CASDATGGNIPSEQYF. The DNA of the CDR3 is TGCGCCAGCGACGCCACGGGTGGAAACATTCCAAGCGAGCAGTACTTC.

This clonotype has a handful of counts. This chain joins TRBV19 and TRBJ1-3; 11 positions agree with TRBD1. CDR1 LNHDA and CDR2 SQIVND come from the germline V gene (reference sequence). This CDR3 contains 16 residues. Germline trimming cut 7 bases from V and 7 bases from J; bases unmatched to any gene: 12. The CDR3 nucleotides are TGTGCCAGTACCATCTCCGGGACAGGGGGTCGGAACACCATATATTTT. It translates to CASTISGTGGRNTIYF.

The chain uses TRBV10-3 and TRBJ1-1; D remains ambiguous. CDR1 and CDR2 from the germline V gene are ENHRY and SYGVKD. This CDR3 is 13 amino acids long. The V gene lost 0 bases and the J gene lost 3 bases, with 5 bases spanning the gap. Written as DNA, the CDR3 is TGTGCCATCAGTGAGTCAACAGACACTGAAGCTTTCTTT. Translating gives CAISESTDTEAFF.

The V and J genes are TRBV5-1 and TRBJ2-1, with 10 bases lining up with TRBD1. This CDR3 spans 18 amino acids. After removal of 5 bases from V and 3 bases from J, the junction contained 14 bases not matched to a gene. The germline gives CDR1 SGHRS, CDR2 YFSETQ. CDR3 coding DNA: TGCGCCAGCAGGGGGGGGACAGGGGTGTCAATTCTCTACAATGAGCAGTTCTTC. Protein product: CASRGGTGVSILYNEQFF.

In DNA form, the CDR3 reads TGTGCCAGCAGTTTAAGTGGCGGCGAGCAGTTCTTC. Amino acid sequence: CASSLSGGEQFF. The chain joins TRBV12-3 or TRBV12-4 to TRBJ2-1; D gene unclear. V dropped 2 bases and J dropped 10 bases, with 9 bases sitting between them. The CDR3 contains 12 residues.

J is TRBJ2-7 and V is TRBV4-3; TRBD2 matches at 10 bases. The V gene's germline CDR1 is LGHNA and CDR2 YSLEER. The CDR3 sequence is 15 residues long. Trimming cost V 1 base and J 10 bases; bases outside gene matches: 10. The chain's CDR3 is CASSQVFSGGTRQYF. In DNA, the CDR3 is TGCGCCAGCAGCCAAGTTTTTAGCGGGGGGACACGACAGTACTTC.

The chain uses TRBV6-1 and TRBJ1-5, with no clear D. Trimming cost V 6 bases and J 0 bases, with 12 bases left between them. Germline V gene data show CDR1 as MNHNS and CDR2 as SASEGT. The CDR3 extends over 15 amino acids. CDR3 protein: CASRVVMGSNQPQHF. In DNA, the CDR3 is TGTGCCAGCAGGGTCGTAATGGGTAGCAATCAGCCCCAGCATTTT.

This clonotype was seen a few times. The chain uses TRBV7-2 and TRBJ2-7, with 9 bases fitting TRBD2. CDR1 and CDR2 (germline): SGHTA, FQGNSA. The CDR3 runs 16 residues. The V segment lost 5 bases and the J segment 3 bases; nucleotides outside the gene matches: 11. CDR3 sequence reads: CASSLLAGRRVYEQYF. The CDR3, as DNA: TGTGCCAGCAGCCTCCTAGCGGGGCGTCGGGTCTACGAGCAGTACTTC. The full variable domain, in which reference TRBV7-2 and TRBJ2-7 provide the parts outside the CDR3, is GAGVSQSPSNKVTEKGKDVELRCDPISGHTALYWYRQSLGQGLEFLIYFQGNSAPDKSGLPSDRFSAERTGGSVSTLTIQRTQQEDSAVYLCASSLLAGRRVYEQYFGPGTRLTVT.

The V and J genes are TRBV20-1 and TRBJ1-4; D is possibly TRBD1 (5 bases). Germline V gene sequence: CDR1 DFQATT, CDR2 SNEGSKA (reference sequence). The CDR3 spans 14 residues. Trimming took 5 bases from V and 8 from J, leaving 18 bases between them. The chain's CDR3 is CSAPRGGAREKLFF. In nucleotides, the CDR3 is TGCAGTGCTCCCCGGGGCGGGGCACGGGAAAAACTGTTTTTT.

This clonotype was counted a few times. The chain couples TRBV27 to TRBJ1-3; 8 nucleotides line up with TRBD1. Germline lookup yields CDR1 MNHEY and CDR2 SMNVEV (reference sequence). Trimming cost V 5 bases and J 3 bases; bases outside gene matches: 6. The CDR3 length is 15 residues. CDR3 residues: CASSPQGAYGNTIYF. The CDR3 region has the DNA TGTGCCAGCAGTCCCCAGGGGGCTTATGGAAACACCATATATTTT.

The CDR3 region has the DNA TGTGCCAGCAGCTTAGTGGGTTTCGGGCGGGGAGGTAACTATGGCTACACCTTC. Protein product: CASSLVGFGRGGNYGYTF. The chain employs TRBV7-2 and TRBJ1-2; no firm D call. This CDR3 contains 18 residues. Deletions cut 1 base from V and 1 base from J, with 19 bases between. CDR1 is SGHTA, CDR2 FQGNSA, per germline.

V and J are TRBV30 and TRBJ2-7, with a tentative D call TRBD2 (6 bases). This CDR3 spans 15 amino acids. The germline V and J ends were trimmed by 2 bases and 3 bases, with 17 bases remaining between them. CDR1 and CDR2 from the germline V gene are GTSNPN and SVGIG (reference sequence). The CDR3 protein is CAWSSGRGVSYEQYF. The CDR3 coding sequence is TGTGCCTGGAGTTCGGGGCGGGGCGTTAGCTACGAGCAGTACTTC.

This clonotype was seen only a few times. The chain joins TRBV20-1 to TRBJ1-1, with no clear D. The CDR3 is 12 residues long. CDR1 and CDR2 (germline): DFQATT, SNEGSKA (reference sequence). V dropped 2 bases and J dropped 2 bases, with 6 bases sitting between them. The CDR3 DNA reads as TGCAGTGCTAGATTCACAAACACTGAAGCTTTCTTT. As protein: CSARFTNTEAFF.

The J gene is TRBJ1-6, the V gene TRBV10-3, with D unresolved. V lost 10 bases and J 5 bases, leaving 12 bases between the germline ends. There are 13 residues in the CDR3. CDR1 and CDR2 (germline): ENHRY, SYGVKD. CDR3 nucleotide sequence: TGTGCCACATTCGACGGCGATAATTCACCCCTCCACTTT. It is translated as CATFDGDNSPLHF.